The 21 T cell receptor beta chains below come from one sample, sequenced in a study of blood T cell repertoires in COVID-19. Measured with immunoSEQ multiplex PCR; TCRdb has only the in-frame clones, and not every one. Of about 120,000 clones listed, roughly 80% are singletons. The sequenced sample consisted of peripheral blood. All receptors come from a human donor in a cohort sampled during active COVID-19.

This chain connects TRBV28 to TRBJ1-2; D is ambiguous. The CDR3 has 11 amino acids. V was pared by 10 bases and J by 8 bases, with 14 bases between. The germline CDR1 and CDR2 sequences are MDHEN and SYDVKM. CDR3 nucleotide sequence: TGTGCCATCTCCGGACTGGAGGGCTACACCTTC. It yields the protein CAISGLEGYTF.

The chain employs TRBV7-3 and TRBJ1-2; 8 nucleotides agree with TRBD1. The J segment lost 8 bases and the V segment lost 1 base, leaving 12 bases of the junction unmatched. The CDR3 length is 16 residues. CDR1 and CDR2 (germline): SGHTA, FQGTGA. CDR3 nucleotide sequence: TGTGCCAGCAGCTTAATTTCGGCAGGGGGCCGGGGCGGCTACACCTTC. It encodes CASSLISAGGRGGYTF.

This clone was recorded a few times. V usage is TRBV3-1 (or the pseudogene TRBV3-2) and J usage is TRBJ2-5; 7 positions match TRBD2. In germline, CDR1 is LGHDT, CDR2 YNNKEL (reference sequence). The CDR3 contains 15 residues. V dropped 6 bases and J dropped 3; count of bases not matched to a gene: 10. This chain's CDR3 is CASSLGGDSKETQYF. The CDR3 coding sequence is TGTGCCAGCAGTCTGGGGGGGGACTCCAAAGAGACCCAGTACTTC.

The V and J genes are TRBV5-1 and TRBJ2-7; TRBD2 is a possible D gene (6 bases). The V and J ends lost 4 bases and 2 bases respectively, with 19 bases between them. The CDR3 contains 16 residues. Germline CDR1 SGHRS, CDR2 YFSETQ. The CDR3 spells CASSPGLGGATYEQYF. The DNA for the CDR3 is TGCGCCAGCAGCCCGGGTCTGGGCGGGGCGACCTACGAGCAGTACTTC.

The chain carries TRBV6-2 or TRBV6-3 and TRBJ1-4; no clear D. Trimming took 2 bases from V and 6 from J, leaving 4 bases between them. Germline CDR1 and CDR2: MNHEY and SVGEGT. The CDR3 consists of 12 residues. The CDR3, as DNA: TGTGCCAGCAGTTACGGCCATGAAAAACTGTTTTTT. It specifies CASSYGHEKLFF.

This clone showed up many times. The rearrangement uses TRBV19 and TRBJ1-5; 8 nucleotides align to TRBD1. Trimming cost V 1 base and J 0 bases; bases outside gene matches: 8. Germline V gives CDR1 LNHDA, CDR2 SQIVND (reference sequence). The CDR3 has 18 residues. CDR3 loop: CASSIGPRRGRSNQPQHF. The CDR3, as DNA: TGTGCCAGTAGTATAGGTCCGCGCAGGGGGCGTAGCAATCAGCCCCAGCATTTT. Using reference TRBV19 and TRBJ1-5 for the parts outside the CDR3, the full variable domain is DGGITQSPKYLFRKEGQNVTLSCEQNLNHDAMYWYRQDPGQGLRLIYYSQIVNDFQKGDIAEGYSVSREKKESFPLTVTSAQKNPTAFYLCASSIGPRRGRSNQPQHFGDGTRLSIL.

The chain has TRBV9 and TRBJ1-2, with 7 positions matching TRBD1. V shed 3 bases, J shed 0 bases, and the junction held 23 bases outside the gene matches. The CDR3 has 21 residues. Germline V CDR1 and CDR2: SGDLS, YYNGEE. The DNA for the CDR3 is TGTGCCAGCAGCGCTCCCTTAGGGGGGACCGGGACAGAAATCACTAACTATGGCTACACCTTC. Its protein product is CASSAPLGGTGTEITNYGYTF.

The chain joins TRBV4-3 to TRBJ2-2, with 16 bases that match TRBD2. The junction had 6 bases not matched to a gene; V was cut back by 4 bases and J by 1 base. The CDR3 spans 19 residues. Germline V CDR1 and CDR2: LGHNA, YSLEER. CDR3 loop: CASSPGTSGGDWNTGELFF. The CDR3 region has the DNA TGCGCCAGCAGCCCGGGGACTAGCGGGGGGGACTGGAACACCGGGGAGCTGTTTTTT.

In its sample, this clone was seen a few times. The rearrangement links TRBV5-1 to TRBJ2-7, with TRBD1 matching 10 bases. The CDR3 is 14 amino acids. V gave up 3 bases and J gave up 3 bases; unmatched junction bases: 3. Germline loops: CDR1 SGHRS, CDR2 YFSETQ. As DNA, the CDR3 is TGCGCCAGCAGCTACGGACAGGGGGGCTACGAGCAGTACTTC. Amino acid sequence: CASSYGQGGYEQYF. The full variable domain, in which reference TRBV5-1 and TRBJ2-7 provide the parts outside the CDR3, is KAGVTQTPRYLIKTRGQQVTLSCSPISGHRSVSWYQQTPGQGLQFLFEYFSETQRNKGNFPGRFSGRQFSNSRSEMNVSTLELGDSALYLCASSYGQGGYEQYFGPGTRLTVT.

About this clone: The same CDR3 also results from other DNA sequences found in this sample. The rearrangement uses TRBV6-1 and TRBJ1-2, with D unresolved. V was cut by 3 bases and J by 0 bases, with 11 bases left in between. The CDR3 has 15 residues. Germline V lookup: CDR1 MNHNS, CDR2 SASEGT. DNA of the CDR3: TGTGCCAGCAGTGACCCCGACCGGGCTAACTATGGCTACACCTTC. Protein sequence: CASSDPDRANYGYTF.

The chain is built from TRBV18 and TRBJ2-7; 10 bases fit TRBD1. In germline, CDR1 is KGHSH, CDR2 LQKENI. This CDR3 region has 14 residues. V dropped 6 bases and J dropped 4; count of bases not matched to a gene: 6. Written as DNA, the CDR3 is TGTGCCAGCTCGGTGGACAGGGGGAAATACGAGCAGTACTTC. Translated: CASSVDRGKYEQYF. The whole variable domain, filled in from reference TRBV18 and TRBJ2-7, reads NAGVMQNPRHLVRRRGQEARLRCSPMKGHSHVYWYRQLPEEGLKFMVYLQKENIIDESGMPKERFSAEFPKEGPSILRIQQVVRGDSAAYFCASSVDRGKYEQYFGPGTRLTVT.

This chain connects TRBV6-2 or TRBV6-3 to TRBJ1-1; 8 bases align to TRBD1. This CDR3 is built from 14 residues. Germline V gives CDR1 MNHEY, CDR2 SVGEGT. The V and J ends lost 5 bases and 6 bases, in that order; junction bases with no gene match: 8. The CDR3 DNA follows: TGTGCCAGCAGTCCACCCCAGGGGGCCGCTGAAGCTTTCTTT. Translated, it gives CASSPPQGAAEAFF.

The chain combines TRBV5-8 with TRBJ2-7; 9 bases are a match to TRBD1. This CDR3 is built from 15 residues. CDR1 and CDR2 (germline): SGHTS, YDEGEE. Trimming removed 2 bases from V and 5 bases from J; junction bases left unmatched: 8. The CDR3 is CASSFPGTGLNEQYF. The CDR3 DNA follows: TGTGCCAGCAGCTTTCCCGGGACAGGGTTGAACGAGCAGTACTTC. Filled out from reference TRBV5-8 and TRBJ2-7, the complete variable domain reads EAGVTQSPTHLIKTRGQQATLRCSPISGHTSVYWYQQALGLGLQFLLWYDEGEERNRGNFPPRFSGRQFPNYSSELNVNALELEDSALYLCASSFPGTGLNEQYFGPGTRLTVT.

The V and J genes are TRBV28 and TRBJ1-6; possibly TRBD1 for D (6 bases). The CDR3 has 16 residues. Germline assignment: CDR1 MDHEN and CDR2 SYDVKM. V was shortened by 6 bases and J by 4 bases, with 16 bases between the two germline ends. The CDR3 sequence is CASSLWQGRYNSPLHF. The CDR3 DNA reads as TGTGCCAGCAGCCTATGGCAGGGGCGGTATAATTCACCCCTCCACTTT.

The sample holds one count of this clone. This chain links TRBV18 with TRBJ2-3, with a tentative D call TRBD2 (5 bases). CDR1 and CDR2 (germline): KGHSH, LQKENI. This CDR3 comprises 16 residues. Trimming pared 3 bases from V and 2 bases from J, leaving 15 bases between. The CDR3: CASSPEGRITTDTQYF. In nucleotides, the CDR3 is TGTGCCAGCTCACCCGAGGGCAGGATTACCACAGATACGCAGTATTTT.

CDR3 residues: CASSGGQLFQETQYF. In DNA, the CDR3 is TGTGCCAGCAGCGGGGGACAGCTCTTCCAAGAGACCCAGTACTTC. J is TRBJ2-5 and V is TRBV7-6; 7 nucleotides match TRBD1. The V and J ends lost 5 bases and 1 base, in that order; junction bases with no gene match: 7. Germline CDR1 reads SGHVS; CDR2 reads FNYEAQ. This CDR3 is built from 15 residues.

The rearrangement uses TRBV12-3 or TRBV12-4 and TRBJ2-7, with D tentatively TRBD1 (5 bases). V was pared by 8 bases and J by 4 bases, with 15 bases between. This CDR3 has 13 amino acids. CDR3 in amino acids: CASGNRFSYEQYF. The CDR3 nucleotides are TGTGCCAGCGGAAACAGGTTTTCGTACGAGCAGTACTTC.

The J gene is TRBJ2-3, the V gene TRBV7-9; D not resolved. Germline V gene data show CDR1 as SEHNR and CDR2 as FQNEAQ (reference sequence). Trimming left V 0 bases short and J 2 bases short, with 9 bases between. The CDR3 extends over 15 amino acids. As DNA, the CDR3 is TGTGCCAGCAGCTTAGCCAGACAACACACAGATACGCAGTATTTT. This gives the protein CASSLARQHTDTQYF. Filled out from reference TRBV7-9 and TRBJ2-3, the complete variable domain reads DTGVSQNPRHKITKRGQNVTFRCDPISEHNRLYWYRQTLGQGPEFLTYFQNEAQLEKSRLLSDRFSAERPKGSFSTLEIQRTEQGDSAMYLCASSLARQHTDTQYFGPGTRLTVL.

This rearrangement joins TRBV3-1 (or the pseudogene TRBV3-2) to TRBJ2-7; 14 nucleotides match TRBD2. The CDR3 is 18 residues long. V trimming: 4 bases; J trimming: 3 bases; junction bases outside the gene matches: 11. CDR1 and CDR2 from the germline V gene are LGHDT and YNNKEL (reference sequence). The CDR3 is CASSLTSGRAAGYYEQYF. Here the CDR3 DNA reads TGTGCCAGCAGCCTGACTAGCGGGAGGGCTGCGGGGTACTACGAGCAGTACTTC.

V gene TRBV23-1 combines with J gene TRBJ2-2, with D possibly matching TRBD2 (5 bases). TRBV23-1 is an ORF; its function is uncertain. V was pared by 0 bases and J by 4 bases, with 18 bases between. The CDR3 length is 18 residues. The CDR3 protein is CASSQSMRRPRCTGELFF. The DNA of the CDR3 is TGCGCCAGCAGTCAATCGATGCGGAGGCCGAGGTGCACCGGGGAGCTGTTTTTT.

The V gene is TRBV7-9, the J gene TRBJ2-5; TRBD2 might be the D (5 bases). V was trimmed by 8 bases and J by 4 bases, leaving 17 bases between them. The V gene's germline CDR1 is SEHNR and CDR2 FQNEAQ (reference sequence). The CDR3 has 14 residues. CDR3 amino acids: CASHTANRGETQYF. The CDR3 bases are TGTGCCAGCCATACCGCAAACCGGGGAGAGACCCAGTACTTC.